This is a list of T cell receptor beta chains from one sample in a study of neurological immune-mediated disorders. In TCRdb, the 5' RACE reads were re-called with MiXCR into one record per CDR3 protein. The table lists approximately 130,000 distinct CDR3 sequences, roughly 3.2% of them singletons. Sequenced sample: PBMCs. These TCRs come from a woman aged 30 to 39 with multiple sclerosis. Each CDR3 is given with its conserved first and last residue. D genes are given only for firm matches. Not all rows give a size; the values are once, few, many and, for expanded clones, a class.

clone_size: many; v_call: TRBV15; j_call: TRBJ1-6; d_call: NA; cdr3_nt: TGTGCCACCAGCAGAGAAAATGGGAACCAGATTGGCTCACCCCTCCACTTT; cdr3_aa: CATSRENGNQIGSPLHF
clone_size: many; v_call: TRBV27; j_call: TRBJ1-2; d_call: NA; cdr3_nt: TGTGCCAGCAGTTTATGGAGGGGGGATATCGATGGCTACACCTTC; cdr3_aa: CASSLWRGDIDGYTF
clone_size: many; v_call: TRBV20-1; j_call: TRBJ1-1; d_call: NA; cdr3_nt: TGCAGTGCTAGGAGTCGGTATGCGGGGAACACTGAAGCTTTCTTT; cdr3_aa: CSARSRYAGNTEAFF
clone_size: many; v_call: TRBV27; j_call: TRBJ1-2; d_call: NA; cdr3_nt: TGTGCCAGCAGTTCATTCTCCGGAGTAACTTTCTATGGCTACACCTTC; cdr3_aa: CASSSFSGVTFYGYTF
clone_size: few; v_call: TRBV6-5; j_call: TRBJ1-1; d_call: TRBD1; cdr3_nt: TGTGCCAGCTCGAGGAGGGACAGGGGTAGCACTGAAGCTTTCTTT; cdr3_aa: CASSRRDRGSTEAFF
clone_size: many; v_call: TRBV5-6; j_call: TRBJ1-5; d_call: NA; cdr3_nt: TGTGCCAGCAGCTTAGCCTGTCATTTT; cdr3_aa: CASSLACHF
clone_size: NA; v_call: TRBV7-6; j_call: TRBJ2-3; d_call: TRBD2; cdr3_nt: TGTGCCAGCAGCTTATTCGGGCGGGGGAGAGGGGATACGCAGTATTTT; cdr3_aa: CASSLFGRGRGDTQYF
clone_size: many; v_call: TRBV7-9; j_call: TRBJ1-2; d_call: NA; cdr3_nt: TGTGCCAGCAGCTTAGGCCCGGCTAACTATGGCTACACCTTC; cdr3_aa: CASSLGPANYGYTF
clone_size: many; v_call: TRBV9; j_call: TRBJ1-6; d_call: TRBD1; cdr3_nt: TGTGCCAGCAGCGTAGTCGGGACAGGGGATTCACCCCTCCACTTT; cdr3_aa: CASSVVGTGDSPLHF
clone_size: many; v_call: TRBV7-9; j_call: TRBJ2-1; d_call: TRBD2; cdr3_nt: TGTGCCAGCAGCGCCCAGCGGGAGGGACCCTACAATGAGCAGTTCTTC; cdr3_aa: CASSAQREGPYNEQFF
clone_size: many; v_call: TRBV6-5; j_call: TRBJ2-5; d_call: TRBD2; cdr3_nt: TGTGCCAGCAGTTCCTCGCGGGGGGGCGGAAAGACCCAGTACTTC; cdr3_aa: CASSSSRGGGKTQYF
clone_size: many; v_call: TRBV10-2; j_call: TRBJ1-6; d_call: TRBD1; cdr3_nt: TGCGCCAGCACCGACGGACAGGATCGGTATAATTCACCCCTCCACTTT; cdr3_aa: CASTDGQDRYNSPLHF
clone_size: many; v_call: TRBV4-3; j_call: TRBJ2-7; d_call: TRBD1; cdr3_nt: TGCGCCAGCAGCAGGGACAGGCTCGCCTCCTACGAGCAGTACTTC; cdr3_aa: CASSRDRLASYEQYF
clone_size: many; v_call: TRBV20-1; j_call: TRBJ2-5; d_call: NA; cdr3_nt: TGCAGTGCTAGAGTAGCAGCGCAAGAGACCCAGTACTTC; cdr3_aa: CSARVAAQETQYF
clone_size: many; v_call: TRBV20-1; j_call: TRBJ2-3; d_call: TRBD2; cdr3_nt: TGCAGTGCTAGAGATGTAGTGGCGGGAGCGGTAGATACGCAGTATTTT; cdr3_aa: CSARDVVAGAVDTQYF
clone_size: many; v_call: TRBV12-3/TRBV12-4; j_call: TRBJ2-7; d_call: NA; cdr3_nt: TGTGCCAGCAGGGTAGCGTCCTCCTACGAGCAGTACTTC; cdr3_aa: CASRVASSYEQYF
clone_size: many; v_call: TRBV7-2; j_call: TRBJ2-1; d_call: NA; cdr3_nt: TGTGCCAGCAGCTCCCAGGGGTACAATGAGCAGTTCTTC; cdr3_aa: CASSSQGYNEQFF
clone_size: many; v_call: TRBV5-1; j_call: TRBJ2-2; d_call: NA; cdr3_nt: TGCGCCAGCAGCTTGGACGCGAACACCGGGGAGCTGTTTTTT; cdr3_aa: CASSLDANTGELFF
clone_size: many; v_call: TRBV29-1; j_call: TRBJ2-3; d_call: TRBD1; cdr3_nt: TGCAGCGTTGAAGTCCGGGACAGGGTGGTCGCAGATACGCAGTATTTT; cdr3_aa: CSVEVRDRVVADTQYF
clone_size: many; v_call: TRBV20-1; j_call: TRBJ2-3; d_call: NA; cdr3_nt: TGCAGTGCCCCGGAGGGAGATACGCAGTATTTT; cdr3_aa: CSAPEGDTQYF
clone_size: many; v_call: TRBV27; j_call: TRBJ1-1; d_call: NA; cdr3_nt: TGTGCCAGCAGTTGGGACCTGAACACTGAAGCTTTCTTT; cdr3_aa: CASSWDLNTEAFF
clone_size: many; v_call: TRBV20-1; j_call: TRBJ2-3; d_call: NA; cdr3_nt: TGCAGTGCTAGAGATGACTGGAGCACAGATACGCAGTATTTT; cdr3_aa: CSARDDWSTDTQYF
clone_size: many; v_call: TRBV5-1; j_call: TRBJ2-7; d_call: TRBD2; cdr3_nt: TGCGCCAGCGGTTGGAGTAGCGGGAGTCACTACGAGCAGTACTTC; cdr3_aa: CASGWSSGSHYEQYF
clone_size: many; v_call: TRBV5-1; j_call: TRBJ1-1; d_call: NA; cdr3_nt: TGCGCCAGCAAATATAAACCGGGGCCAAACACTGAAGCTTTCTTT; cdr3_aa: CASKYKPGPNTEAFF
clone_size: many; v_call: TRBV27; j_call: TRBJ1-5; d_call: NA; cdr3_nt: TGTGCCAGCAGTCCCCCGGACACCCAAGGGCCCCAGCATTTT; cdr3_aa: CASSPPDTQGPQHF
clone_size: NA; v_call: TRBV5-1; j_call: TRBJ1-2; d_call: NA; cdr3_nt: TGCGCCAGCAGCTCAGGGGACGGCTACACCTTC; cdr3_aa: CASSSGDGYTF
clone_size: medium-sized; v_call: TRBV5-1; j_call: TRBJ2-5; d_call: NA; cdr3_nt: TGCGCCAGCAGCTTTCAAGAGACCCAGTACTTC; cdr3_aa: CASSFQETQYF
clone_size: many; v_call: TRBV7-9; j_call: TRBJ1-1; d_call: NA; cdr3_nt: TGTGCCAGCAGCCTAGGTCCGGACCTCCTATTGGGGTTGAACACTGAAGCTTTCTTT; cdr3_aa: CASSLGPDLLLGLNTEAFF